This TCR beta chain stems from a study of monozygotic twins with inflammatory bowel disease. Broader study findings: Some repertoire variability may stem from patients' differing immunosuppressive treatments. Patients with IBD had less TCRbeta diversity (inverse Simpson) than their healthy co-twins.

Researchers generated cDNA in eight separate reactions per sample. TCRdb processed the 5' RACE reads again and assigns one entry to each CDR3 protein, with no DNA. The sample table includes 300,000 to 450,000 distinct CDR3 sequences. The CDR3 loop spans 15 amino acids. Looked up from germline, CDR1 is SGHAT and CDR2 is FQNNGV. Regarding this clonotype: Its specificity is unknown.

Source material: blood. The sequence was obtained from a human donor with ulcerative colitis or Crohn's disease, or a healthy co-twin of an affected twin (not recorded which). V gene TRBV11-2 combines with J gene TRBJ2-7; TCRdb proposes TRBD1, but this gene call is untestable without DNA. The CDR3 sequence is CASSARTGTNYEQYF.